This T cell receptor (beta chain) was found in a study of T cell repertoires in cytomegalovirus infection. Study in general: Use of recently identified HLA-C-restricted and well-studied HLA-B-restricted CMV epitopes was part of the study. Indicated by public TCR beta signatures were CMV infection and matching HLA type.

Study-wide results and caveats: Of the TCR beta families, the public ones yielded a cumulative frequency that identified carriers of CMV plus the relevant HLA.

This clonotype was seen more than once but under ten times. Antigen specificity is unknown. Germline V gene data show CDR1 as DFQATT and CDR2 as SNEGSKA (reference sequence). This CDR3 is 17 amino acids long. V was clipped by 6 bases and J by 4 bases; unmatched bases: 11. Using its own MiXCR run on the reads, TCRdb lists one record per CDR3 protein. The sample lists a few hundred thousand distinct CDR3 sequences, approximately 40% seen once, with 48% in the top ten. The J gene is TRBJ2-1, the V gene TRBV20-1; the match to TRBD2 covers 14 bases. The sequence derives from a human donor in good health (CMV status not recorded). Some clones in this sample may be carry-over from other donors' samples. The material sequenced was cultured PBMCs, taken from culture after CMV antigen stimulation. DNA of the CDR3: TGCAGTGCCGGCCGACTAGCGGGGGGGCCATTATACAATGAGCAGTTCTTC. This gives the protein CSAGRLAGGPLYNEQFF.